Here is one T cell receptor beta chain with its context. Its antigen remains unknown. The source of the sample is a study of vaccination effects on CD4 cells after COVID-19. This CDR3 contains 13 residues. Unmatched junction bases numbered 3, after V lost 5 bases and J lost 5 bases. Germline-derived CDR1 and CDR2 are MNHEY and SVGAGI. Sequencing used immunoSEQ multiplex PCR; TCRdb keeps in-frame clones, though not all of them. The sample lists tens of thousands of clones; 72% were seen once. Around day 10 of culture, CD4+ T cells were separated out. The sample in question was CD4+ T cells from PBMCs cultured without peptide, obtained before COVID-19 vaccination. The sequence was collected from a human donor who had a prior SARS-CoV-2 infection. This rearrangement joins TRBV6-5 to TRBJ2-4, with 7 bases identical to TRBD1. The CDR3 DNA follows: TGTGCCAGCAGTACAGGGGTAGAAAACATTCAGTACTTC. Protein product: CASSTGVENIQYF.